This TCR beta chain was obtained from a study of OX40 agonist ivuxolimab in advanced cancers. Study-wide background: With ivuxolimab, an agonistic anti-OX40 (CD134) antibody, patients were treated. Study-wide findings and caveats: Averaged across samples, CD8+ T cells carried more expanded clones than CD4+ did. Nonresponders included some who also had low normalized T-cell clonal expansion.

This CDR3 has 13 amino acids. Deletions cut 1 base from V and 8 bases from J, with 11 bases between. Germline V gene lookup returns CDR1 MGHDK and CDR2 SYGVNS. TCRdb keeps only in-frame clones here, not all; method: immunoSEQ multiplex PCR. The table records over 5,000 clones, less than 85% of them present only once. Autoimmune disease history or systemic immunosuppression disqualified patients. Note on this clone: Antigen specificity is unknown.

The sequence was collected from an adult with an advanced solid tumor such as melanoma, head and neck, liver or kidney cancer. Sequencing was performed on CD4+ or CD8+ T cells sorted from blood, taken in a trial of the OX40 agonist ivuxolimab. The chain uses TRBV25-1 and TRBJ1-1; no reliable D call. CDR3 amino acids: CASSESVSQEAFF. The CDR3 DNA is TGTGCCAGCAGTGAATCTGTGTCTCAGGAAGCTTTCTTT.